This TCR beta chain was obtained from a study of blood T cell repertoires in COVID-19. Across the study: Some COVID-19 samples were acute and others convalescent; all came from the United States, Italy and Spain. PBMCs, B-cell-depleted T cells, or T cells provided the cDNA or gDNA that made up the material.

Authors' data handling: From reference gene primer amplification, estimates of nucleated cell counts were derived. Produced via immunoSEQ multiplex PCR; TCRdb's table is partial and in-frame only. V, J and clone size are taken as reported in that table, and D and trimming were inferred from the DNA itself. The sample contains approximately 110,000 clones, roughly 80% of which appear only once. This clone was seen more than once but under ten times. Sequenced sample: peripheral blood. The sequence came from a man aged 50 to 60 with acute or convalescent COVID-19.

The CDR3 DNA sequence: TGTGCCAGCGGGACACGGGGAACGGAAAAACTGTTTTTT. It translates to CASGTRGTEKLFF. V and J are TRBV6-5 and TRBJ1-4; weak D call: TRBD1 (6 bases). The germline V gene has CDR1 MNHEY and CDR2 SVGAGI. V was pared by 8 bases and J by 8 bases, with 15 bases between. The CDR3 length is 13 residues.